This section outlines one T cell receptor (beta chain) sequence together with its context. Its target is not known. This specimen comes from a study of cytomegalovirus exposure and HLA in healthy donors. General study findings and limits: The study designated 150 to 200 TCR beta chains cytomegalovirus-associated.

The CDR3 has 17 residues. V dropped 2 bases and J dropped 4 bases, with 21 bases sitting between them. CDR1 is SGHRS and CDR2 is YFSETQ in the germline V gene. Researchers ran the PCR with 60 Vbeta and 13 Jbeta primers. Produced via immunoSEQ multiplex PCR; TCRdb's table is partial and in-frame only. Of 130,000 to 150,000 clones listed, 78% were seen once; the top ten hold about 2.5%. This receptor was taken from a male donor in good health and CMV-seronegative. The specimen was PBMCs. J is TRBJ1-2 and V is TRBV5-1; tentatively, D is TRBD1 (6 bases). The CDR3 loop is CASSFSGEGQVSYGYTF. In DNA, the CDR3 is TGCGCCAGCAGCTTCTCAGGGGAAGGGCAAGTATCCTATGGCTACACCTTC.